Listed below are T cell receptor beta chains from one sample, sequenced in a study of cytotoxic CD8 clonotypes in ibrutinib-treated CLL. This table comes from immunoSEQ multiplex PCR, and its TCRdb copy is limited to in-frame clones, with some not included. The sample records fewer than 100,000 clones, roughly 77% being singletons. The specimen was PBMCs, collected after 12 months of ibrutinib treatment. Receptors originate from a human donor with chronic lymphocytic leukemia. Each CDR3 is given with its conserved first and last residue. The D gene is left open where the match is weak. The listing skips clone size in some rows; elsewhere it reads once, few, many or a size class.

clone_size	cdr3_length	d_call	v_call	j_call	cdr3_aa	cdr3_nt
few	17	-	TRBV7-9	TRBJ2-3	CASSLVTPIASTDTQYF	TGTGCCAGCAGCTTAGTCACCCCTATTGCTAGCACAGATACGCAGTATTTT
-	11	-	TRBV12-1	TRBJ2-7	CASRRAYEQYF	TGTGCCAGCAGGAGGGCCTACGAGCAGTACTTC
-	16	TRBD1	TRBV5-1	TRBJ2-7	CASSRGRDRVTYEQYF	TGCGCCAGCAGCAGGGGGCGGGACAGGGTAACCTACGAGCAGTACTTC
few	15	TRBD1	TRBV6-1	TRBJ2-7	CASTRDRGDAYEQYF	TGTGCCAGCACCCGGGACAGAGGGGACGCCTACGAGCAGTACTTC
-	13	-	TRBV5-1	TRBJ1-4	CASSLGGDEKLFF	TGCGCCAGCAGCTTAGGGGGTGACGAAAAACTGTTTTTT
few	15	TRBD1	TRBV6-1	TRBJ2-3	CASSGQGMFTDTQYF	TGTGCCAGCAGTGGACAGGGAATGTTCACAGATACGCAGTATTTT
-	14	TRBD1	TRBV5-1	TRBJ2-7	CASSLGGGSPEQYF	TGCGCCAGCAGCTTGGGAGGGGGCTCCCCCGAGCAGTACTTC
-	11	-	TRBV19	TRBJ1-2	CASSMIGGYTF	TGTGCCAGTAGTATGATTGGGGGCTACACCTTC
-	14	TRBD2	TRBV28	TRBJ2-2	CASGASGGSGELFF	TGTGCCTCAGGGGCTAGCGGGGGGTCCGGGGAGCTGTTTTTT
-	12	-	TRBV21-1	TRBJ2-2	CASSKLGGELFF	TGTGCCAGCAGCAAACTAGGCGGGGAGCTGTTTTTT
-	13	TRBD1	TRBV11-1	TRBJ2-7	CASSPGTVREQYF	TGTGCCAGCAGCCCAGGGACAGTCCGGGAGCAGTACTTC
-	14	TRBD2	TRBV19	TRBJ2-1	CASSLAGGQDEQFF	TGTGCCAGTAGCCTAGCGGGGGGGCAGGATGAGCAGTTCTTC
-	12	-	TRBV6-1	TRBJ2-2	CASNQNTGELFF	TGTGCCAGCAACCAAAACACCGGGGAGCTGTTTTTT
-	16	-	TRBV5-1	TRBJ1-1	CASSVSFGDLNTEAFF	TGCGCCAGCAGTGTTTCTTTTGGGGACCTGAACACTGAAGCTTTCTTT
-	14	-	TRBV12-5	TRBJ1-1	CASGRGAPGTEAFF	TGTGCTAGTGGCCGCGGGGCCCCGGGCACTGAAGCTTTCTTT
-	13	-	TRBV2	TRBJ2-7	CASRAPSSYEQYF	TGTGCCAGCAGGGCGCCAAGCTCCTACGAGCAGTACTTC
-	15	-	TRBV7-3	TRBJ2-1	CASSLLSGSPREQFF	TGTGCCAGCAGCTTACTCTCGGGATCTCCTCGGGAGCAGTTCTTC
-	16	TRBD1	TRBV7-8	TRBJ1-5	CASSLSGGTHNQPQHF	TGTGCCAGCAGCTTATCAGGGGGCACCCACAATCAGCCCCAGCATTTT
-	13	-	TRBV28	TRBJ1-1	CASPLGGNGEAFF	TGTGCCAGCCCCCTAGGGGGGAACGGTGAAGCTTTCTTT
-	16	TRBD1	TRBV5-1	TRBJ1-2	CASSLAPGQGWNGYTF	TGCGCCAGCAGCTTGGCCCCGGGACAGGGGTGGAATGGCTACACCTTC
-	15	TRBD2	TRBV5-1	TRBJ2-7	CASSQTSGSTHEQYF	TGCGCCAGCAGCCAAACTAGCGGGAGTACCCACGAGCAGTACTTC
-	16	-	TRBV6-5	TRBJ1-2	CASSYSWRPFVHGYTF	TGTGCCAGCAGTTACTCCTGGAGGCCGTTTGTCCATGGCTACACCTTC
-	14	-	TRBV9	TRBJ2-5	CASSVGTVSETQYF	TGTGCCAGCAGCGTCGGTACAGTCTCGGAGACCCAGTACTTC
-	12	-	TRBV28	TRBJ2-7	CASRPGRDEQYF	TGTGCCAGCAGGCCCGGGCGGGACGAGCAGTACTTC
-	15	-	TRBV6-5	TRBJ1-2	CASSYGDEPNYGYTF	TGTGCCAGCAGTTACGGCGATGAACCTAACTATGGCTACACCTTC
-	15	-	TRBV19	TRBJ2-5	CASSPRQGSGETQYF	TGTGCCAGTAGCCCCCGACAGGGCAGCGGGGAGACCCAGTACTTC
-	17	-	TRBV10-3	TRBJ2-6	CAITRGNPSSGANVLTF	TGTGCCATCACGCGGGGCAACCCGAGCTCTGGGGCCAACGTCCTGACTTTC
once	15	TRBD1	TRBV7-9	TRBJ1-2	CASSLAGTGREVYTF	TGTGCCAGCAGCTTAGCGGGGACAGGGCGGGAAGTCTACACCTTC
-	14	-	TRBV7-9	TRBJ2-5	CASSLVGVKETQYF	TGTGCCAGCAGCTTAGTTGGGGTTAAAGAGACCCAGTACTTC
-	15	-	TRBV7-3	TRBJ2-3	CASSPEDTRADTQYF	TGTGCCAGCAGCCCCGAGGACACCCGCGCAGATACGCAGTATTTT
once	15	-	TRBV14	TRBJ2-1	CASRGWGSVYNEQFF	TGTGCCAGCAGGGGATGGGGGAGTGTGTACAATGAGCAGTTCTTC
-	15	TRBD1	TRBV6-5	TRBJ1-4	CASSYSGQGGEKLFF	TGTGCCAGCAGTTACTCGGGACAGGGTGGGGAAAAACTGTTTTTT
-	13	TRBD1	TRBV28	TRBJ1-2	CASSPATGGGYTF	TGTGCCAGCAGCCCCGCGACAGGGGGGGGCTACACCTTC
-	15	-	TRBV27	TRBJ1-4	CASSLRPGRNEKLFF	TGTGCCAGCAGTTTGAGGCCCGGGCGTAATGAAAAACTGTTTTTT
-	15	-	TRBV29-1	TRBJ2-6	CSVEGWGSGANVLTF	TGCAGCGTTGAGGGGTGGGGATCTGGGGCCAACGTCCTGACTTTC
few	14	-	TRBV10-1	TRBJ1-1	CASKRGGMNTEAFF	TGCGCCAGCAAGAGGGGCGGCATGAACACTGAAGCTTTCTTT
-	13	-	TRBV5-1	TRBJ1-3	CASSWGAENTIYF	TGCGCCAGCAGCTGGGGGGCCGAGAACACCATATATTTT
once	16	TRBD2	TRBV19	TRBJ2-3	CASSPRLAGGTDTQYF	TGTGCCAGTAGTCCCCGACTAGCGGGAGGGACAGATACGCAGTATTTT
-	14	-	TRBV18	TRBJ1-3	CASSPPPERNTIYF	TGTGCCAGCTCACCACCGCCGGAAAGAAACACCATATATTTT
-	17	-	TRBV4-1	TRBJ2-1	CASSHTEGWSSYNEQFF	TGCGCCAGCAGCCATACCGAAGGGTGGAGCTCCTACAATGAGCAGTTCTTC
-	15	-	TRBV27	TRBJ1-1	CASSLARGAWTEAFF	TGTGCCAGCAGTTTGGCTCGGGGGGCTTGGACTGAAGCTTTCTTT
-	16	-	TRBV10-3	TRBJ1-6	CAISEFGQGPGSPLHF	TGTGCCATCAGTGAATTCGGTCAGGGGCCAGGTTCACCCCTCCACTTT
few	12	-	TRBV2	TRBJ2-7	CASSDRSAEQYF	TGTGCCAGCAGTGACCGATCCGCCGAGCAGTACTTC
-	15	-	TRBV4-3	TRBJ1-2	CASSQGLQDNYGYTF	TGCGCCAGCAGCCAAGGGCTGCAGGACAACTATGGCTACACCTTC
-	14	TRBD2	TRBV2	TRBJ2-3	CATGGEPSTDTQYF	TGTGCCACCGGGGGGGAGCCGAGCACAGATACGCAGTATTTT
-	13	-	TRBV7-9	TRBJ2-5	CASSRPNQETQYF	TGTGCCAGCAGCCGACCCAACCAAGAGACCCAGTACTTC
-	16	-	TRBV28	TRBJ2-2	CASTTLDTLNTGELFF	TGTGCCAGCACCACCCTGGACACACTAAACACCGGGGAGCTGTTTTTT
-	15	TRBD1	TRBV7-9	TRBJ1-4	CASSLGQGAGEKLFF	TGTGCCAGCAGCTTAGGTCAGGGGGCGGGAGAAAAACTGTTTTTT
-	15	TRBD1	TRBV18	TRBJ2-7	CASSPPGTATYEQYF	TGTGCCAGCTCACCACCCGGGACAGCCACCTACGAGCAGTACTTC
-	14	-	TRBV6-6	TRBJ2-3	CALGHRVRGDTQYF	TGTGCCCTGGGGCACCGGGTAAGAGGAGATACGCAGTATTTT
few	21	-	TRBV28	TRBJ1-5	CASSLGQGSSSWIKGNQPQHF	TGTGCCAGCAGTTTGGGGCAGGGAAGTTCGAGTTGGATTAAGGGCAATCAGCCCCAGCATTTT
-	18	TRBD2	TRBV28	TRBJ2-3	CASSSGLAGGPSGYTQYF	TGTGCCAGCAGTTCGGGACTAGCGGGAGGGCCCTCCGGGTATACGCAGTATTTT
-	16	-	TRBV4-1	TRBJ2-1	CASSQDASLWGNEQFF	TGCGCCAGCAGCCAAGACGCATCCCTTTGGGGGAATGAGCAGTTCTTC
-	12	-	TRBV6-1	TRBJ1-2	CASSEGPYGYTF	TGTGCCAGCAGTGAAGGCCCGTATGGCTACACCTTC
-	16	TRBD1	TRBV18	TRBJ2-1	CASSPYDRVRYNEQFF	TGTGCCAGCTCACCGTACGACAGGGTCCGCTACAATGAGCAGTTCTTC
-	11	-	TRBV30	TRBJ2-1	CAWSVGGAEFF	TGTGCCTGGAGTGTGGGGGGGGCGGAGTTCTTC
-	16	-	TRBV4-2	TRBJ2-2	CASSQGASTNTGELFF	TGTGCCAGCAGCCAAGGTGCCAGCACGAACACCGGGGAGCTGTTTTTT
-	16	-	TRBV4-2	TRBJ2-2	CASSTRTGGNTGELFF	TGTGCCAGCAGCACCCGGACGGGCGGGAACACCGGGGAGCTGTTTTTT
-	18	-	TRBV4-1	TRBJ1-1	CASSQDRSRDMPNTEAFF	TGCGCCAGCAGCCAAGACCGATCCCGGGACATGCCGAACACTGAAGCTTTCTTT